Shown below are 14 T cell receptor beta chains from a single sample sequenced in a study of T cells in narcolepsy. Sequencing used immunoSEQ multiplex PCR; TCRdb keeps in-frame clones, though not all of them. The top ten clones hold 0.95% to 1.5% of a sample with 25,000 to 35,000 clones, about nine tenths of them seen once. The sample was CD45RA- memory CD4+ T cells from PBMCs. The receptors here all came from a human donor with narcolepsy.

This clone occurred once. The rearrangement joins TRBV6-1 to TRBJ1-1; possible D gene TRBD1, 6 bases. Germline values: CDR1 MNHNS, CDR2 SASEGT. This CDR3 contains 13 residues. Trimming removed 5 bases from V and 10 bases from J, with 17 bases in between. The CDR3 region has the DNA TGTGCCAGCAGTTCATCAGGGAAAGGGGGAGCTTTCTTT. Protein: CASSSSGKGGAFF.

The gene calls are TRBV27 and TRBJ1-3; possibly TRBD1 for D (5 bases). Trimming pared 5 bases from V and 2 bases from J, leaving 13 bases between. Germline CDR1 is MNHEY and CDR2 is SMNVEV (reference sequence). This CDR3 has 15 residues. CDR3 residues: CASSPLGVTGNTIYF. The CDR3 region has the DNA TGTGCCAGCAGTCCGTTAGGGGTCACTGGAAACACCATATATTTT.

This chain connects TRBV18 to TRBJ2-7, with D perhaps being TRBD1 or TRBD2 (7 bases each). CDR3 length equals 15 residues. The V end was cut by 6 bases, the J end by 0 bases, with 15 bases between. Germline CDR1 is KGHSH and CDR2 is LQKENI. CDR3 sequence reads: CASSQGGPISYEQYF. Written as DNA, the CDR3 is TGTGCCAGCTCTCAGGGGGGGCCCATCTCCTACGAGCAGTACTTC.

The V gene is TRBV19, the J gene TRBJ1-5; D might be TRBD1 (5 bases). Germline V gene lookup returns CDR1 LNHDA and CDR2 SQIVND (reference sequence). V lost 4 bases and J 6 bases, leaving 10 bases between the germline ends. The CDR3 contains 13 residues. The CDR3 bases are TGTGCCAGTAGTAAATCAAGGGGTCAGCCCCAGCATTTT. Translating gives CASSKSRGQPQHF.

The CDR3 nucleotides read TGTGCCAGCAGCTTGCCGGGACAGGGTATCACTGAAGCTTTCTTT. Translated: CASSLPGQGITEAFF. This sequence joins TRBV5-5 and TRBJ1-1; 9 positions match TRBD1. The CDR3 is 15 residues long. The germline gives CDR1 SGHKS, CDR2 YYEKEE (reference sequence). V gave up 1 base and J gave up 4 bases; unmatched junction bases: 5.

The V gene is TRBV20-1, the J gene TRBJ2-1; D gene uncertain. With 6 bases removed from V and 6 bases from J, the gap between germline ends came to 6 bases. Germline V gives CDR1 DFQATT, CDR2 SNEGSKA (reference sequence). This CDR3 is built from 10 residues. CDR3 sequence (DNA): TGCAGTGCCTCTCTCAATGAGCAGTTCTTC. This codes for CSASLNEQFF.

This chain joins TRBV7-9 and TRBJ2-2; D remains ambiguous. The germline V gene encodes CDR1 SEHNR and CDR2 FQNEAQ (reference sequence). The CDR3 extends over 13 amino acids. The V end lost 1 base, the J end lost 8 bases, and 8 bases lay between the germline ends. The CDR3 DNA reads as TGTGCCAGCAGCTTAGACCGGGCAGGGGAGCTGTTTTTT. As protein: CASSLDRAGELFF.

The J gene is TRBJ2-7, the V gene TRBV2, with 7 bases identical to TRBD2. Unmatched junction bases numbered 6, after V lost 7 bases and J lost 6 bases. Germline V gene data show CDR1 as SNHLY and CDR2 as FYNNEI. The CDR3 sequence is 12 residues long. The CDR3 sequence is CASTLGGTEQYF. CDR3 DNA: TGTGCCAGCACCCTCGGGGGGACCGAGCAGTACTTC.

The genes are TRBV5-1 and TRBJ2-5, with 10 bases lining up with TRBD2. CDR1 and CDR2 (germline): SGHRS, YFSETQ. Trimming cost V 4 bases and J 5 bases; bases outside gene matches: 5. The CDR3 contains 14 residues. CDR3 DNA sequence: TGCGCCAGCAGCCTCTCTAGCGGGAGTGAGACCCAGTACTTC. It codes for CASSLSSGSETQYF.

CDR3 protein: CASSQGGLNYGYTF. In DNA form, the CDR3 reads TGTGCCAGCAGCCAGGGTGGACTTAACTATGGCTACACCTTC. V usage is TRBV6-1 and J usage is TRBJ1-2, with TRBD1 as a possible D gene (5 bases). CDR3 length: 14 amino acids. Germline CDR1 MNHNS, CDR2 SASEGT. The V gene lost 6 bases and the J gene lost 1 base, with 12 bases spanning the gap.

The chain is built from TRBV13 and TRBJ2-1; 14 bases fit TRBD2. J lost 10 bases, V lost 5 bases, and 7 bases had no gene match. CDR1 and CDR2 (germline): PRHDT, FYEKMQ (reference sequence). The CDR3 consists of 15 residues. As DNA, the CDR3 is TGTGCCAGCAGCGCGACTAGCGGGAGGGCTGACGAGCAGTTCTTC. Encoded protein: CASSATSGRADEQFF. The entire variable domain, with the rest obtained from reference TRBV13 and TRBJ2-1, is as follows: AAGVIQSPRHLIKEKRETATLKCYPIPRHDTVYWYQQGPGQDPQFLISFYEKMQSDKGSIPDRFSAQQFSDYHSELNMSSLELGDSALYFCASSATSGRADEQFFGPGTRLTVL.

V and J are TRBV27 and TRBJ2-3, with 8 bases that match TRBD2. CDR1 MNHEY and CDR2 SMNVEV come from the germline V gene (reference sequence). Losses at the gene ends were 5 bases for V and 1 base for J; bases not matched to a gene: 11. This CDR3 comprises 17 residues. CDR3 loop: CASSPTVFSGGTDTQYF. CDR3 DNA: TGTGCCAGCAGTCCGACGGTATTTAGCGGGGGCACAGATACGCAGTATTTT.

The chain couples TRBV29-1 to TRBJ2-3; TRBD2 aligns across 13 bases. The CDR3 runs to 14 residues. Germline V lookup: CDR1 SQVTM, CDR2 ANQGSEA. The trim removed 6 bases at V and 2 bases at J, leaving 2 bases unmatched. In DNA form, the CDR3 reads TGCAGCGTGGGACTAGCGGGAAACACAGATACGCAGTATTTT. The encoded protein is CSVGLAGNTDTQYF.

The chain links TRBV7-8 to TRBJ2-6; no reliable D call. V gave up 6 bases and J gave up 1 base, with 4 bases separating them. Looked up from germline, CDR1 is SGHVS and CDR2 is FQNEAQ. The CDR3 is 13 residues long. CDR3 protein: CASRLSGANVLTF. The CDR3 nucleotides are TGTGCCAGCAGATTATCTGGGGCCAACGTCCTGACTTTC. The full variable domain, completed using reference TRBV7-8 and TRBJ2-6, is GAGVSQSPRYKVAKRGQDVALRCDPISGHVSLFWYQQALGQGPEFLTYFQNEAQLDKSGLPSDRFFAERPEGSVSTLKIQRTQQEDSAVYLCASRLSGANVLTFGAGSRLTVL.